This TCR beta chain stems from a study of blood T cell repertoires in COVID-19. This CDR3 contains 17 residues. The germline V and J ends were trimmed by 4 bases and 4 bases, with 18 bases remaining between them. From germline, CDR1 is SGHRS and CDR2 YFSETQ. Authors' processing steps: Amplification of reference gene primers provided the estimated nucleated cell counts. Some clones are missing from TCRdb's copy, which holds only in-frame ones; the method was immunoSEQ multiplex PCR. The V and J calls and clone size are taken from that table; D and trimming were inferred from the DNA. The repertoire holds 200,000 to 250,000 clones, with about nine tenths as singletons.

The specimen was peripheral blood. V usage is TRBV5-1 and J usage is TRBJ2-6; D is ambiguous. This TCR was recovered from a man older than 75 with acute or convalescent COVID-19. The CDR3 sequence: CASSPDAAISGANVLTF. Written as DNA, the CDR3 is TGCGCCAGCAGCCCCGACGCGGCCATCTCGGGGGCCAACGTCCTGACTTTC.